The present T cell receptor beta chain was sequenced within a study of blood T cell repertoires in COVID-19. Study-level information: From the United States, Italy and Spain came samples of acute and convalescent COVID-19. T cells, B-cell-depleted T cells, or PBMCs provided the cDNA or gDNA that served as material.

This CDR3 is 20 amino acids long. With 0 bases removed from V and 4 bases from J, the gap between germline ends came to 23 bases. Germline assignment: CDR1 SGHRS and CDR2 YFSETQ. Under the authors' procedure: Reference gene primer amplification yielded estimated nucleated cell counts. TCRdb keeps only in-frame clones here, not all; method: immunoSEQ multiplex PCR. Clone size and V and J calls were adopted from that table, with D and trimming inferred from the DNA. Of some 260,000 clones in the sample, about 80% were seen once. This TCR derives from a man at least 80 years old with acute or convalescent COVID-19. Sequencing input: peripheral blood. This chain uses TRBV5-1 with TRBJ1-6; D gene unclear. The CDR3 spells CASSLAYSGGKGSYNSPLHF. The CDR3 coding sequence is TGCGCCAGCAGCTTGGCATACTCCGGAGGGAAGGGATCTTATAATTCACCCCTCCACTTT.